This T cell receptor beta chain was identified during a study of T cell clones after liver transplantation. Background on the study: Tolerant meant at least one year fully off immunosuppression without liver enzymes above twice normal. Samples came pre-transplant, pre-randomization before withdrawal, and post-randomization after withdrawal ended. Study-level points and caveats: Post-transplant time points were not standardized, so conclusions are preliminary.

CD3+CD4+ and CD3+CD8+ cells were FACS-sorted from thawed unstimulated PBMCs. Notes on this clone: The antigen remains undetermined.

The table came from immunoSEQ multiplex PCR; TCRdb's copy has only in-frame clones and leaves some out. The sample carries about 120,000 clones, just over 90% recorded once. The CDR3 length is 15 residues. CDR1 is LGHNA, CDR2 YNFKEQ, per germline. The V segment lost 4 bases and the J segment 5 bases; nucleotides outside the gene matches: 7. V and J are TRBV4-2 and TRBJ2-1; 8 bases agree with TRBD2. The sequencing here drew on CD4+ T cells from blood, taken 12 months after liver transplant. The sequence derives from a human patient who received a liver transplant. Some T cells may be graft donor cells. CDR3 sequence (DNA): TGTGCCAGCAGCCTTCAAACTAGCGGCAACAATGAGCAGTTCTTC. It specifies CASSLQTSGNNEQFF.